What follows are 30 T cell receptor beta chains derived from one specimen sequenced in a study of blood T cell repertoires in COVID-19. Sequencing was performed with immunoSEQ multiplex PCR; in TCRdb, only in-frame clones are kept and a portion is missing. The sample consists of more than 60,000 clones, roughly 85% of them appearing once. Sequencing was carried out using peripheral blood. Receptor source: a human donor in a cohort sampled during active COVID-19.

CDR3 loop: CASSSTGGNTGELFF. In DNA, the CDR3 is TGTGCCAGCAGTTCCACAGGGGGCAACACCGGGGAGCTGTTTTTT. The rearrangement joins TRBV6-2 or TRBV6-3 to TRBJ2-2; 9 bases align to TRBD1. Trimming took 4 bases from V and 2 from J; bases not matched to a gene: 2. The CDR3 has 15 residues. The germline CDR1 and CDR2 sequences are MNHEY and SVGEGT.

The V gene is TRBV5-6, the J gene TRBJ2-7; D gene unclear. The CDR3 is 15 amino acids. With 4 bases removed from V and 0 bases from J, the gap between germline ends came to 14 bases. Germline V gene lookup returns CDR1 SGHDT and CDR2 YYEEEE. CDR3 residues: CASSRMGQGSYEQYF. CDR3 in DNA: TGTGCCAGCAGCCGGATGGGCCAAGGCTCCTACGAGCAGTACTTC. Together with reference TRBV5-6 and TRBJ2-7, the CDR3 gives the full variable domain: DAGVTQSPTHLIKTRGQQVTLRCSPKSGHDTVSWYQQALGQGPQFIFQYYEEEERQRGNFPDRFSGHQFPNYSSELNVNALLLGDSALYLCASSRMGQGSYEQYFGPGTRLTVT.

The CDR3 DNA follows: TGTGCCAGCAGCTCCCCATTCGGGGGGCGCGGCACCGGGGAGCTGTTTTTT. Encoded protein: CASSSPFGGRGTGELFF. The chain joins TRBV5-5 to TRBJ2-2, with D maybe TRBD2 (7 bases). Germline V gives CDR1 SGHKS, CDR2 YYEKEE (reference sequence). Trimming pared 3 bases from V and 4 bases from J, leaving 19 bases between. There are 17 residues in the CDR3.

This chain joins TRBV7-9 and TRBJ2-7; the match to TRBD1 covers 9 bases. The V gene's germline CDR1 is SEHNR and CDR2 FQNEAQ (reference sequence). V shed 6 bases, J shed 7 bases, and the junction held 4 bases outside the gene matches. The CDR3 is 12 residues long. This CDR3 reads CASRRTGEEQYF. CDR3 DNA sequence: TGTGCCAGCAGGCGGACAGGGGAAGAGCAGTACTTC.

The chain couples TRBV9 to TRBJ2-3, with 8 nucleotides matching TRBD2. Germline V gene data show CDR1 as SGDLS and CDR2 as YYNGEE. CDR3 length: 15 amino acids. The ends lost 0 bases at V and 4 bases at J; junction bases unmatched: 4. The CDR3 DNA reads as TGTGCCAGCAGCGTAGGGTTAGCGGGGCCAGATACGCAGTATTTT. Protein product: CASSVGLAGPDTQYF.

The J gene is TRBJ2-5, the V gene TRBV19; 11 nucleotides line up with TRBD1. CDR1 and CDR2 (germline): LNHDA, SQIVND (reference sequence). This CDR3 has 15 residues. The J segment lost 4 bases and the V segment lost 4 bases, leaving 5 bases of the junction unmatched. CDR3 bases: TGTGCCAGTAGTACCGGGACAGGGGGATCAGAGACCCAGTACTTC. It is translated as CASSTGTGGSETQYF. The variable domain in full, completed from reference TRBV19 and TRBJ2-5, reads DGGITQSPKYLFRKEGQNVTLSCEQNLNHDAMYWYRQDPGQGLRLIYYSQIVNDFQKGDIAEGYSVSREKKESFPLTVTSAQKNPTAFYLCASSTGTGGSETQYFGPGTRLLVL.

J is TRBJ2-7 and V is TRBV7-9, with D perhaps TRBD1 (5 bases). CDR1 and CDR2 from the germline V gene are SEHNR and FQNEAQ (reference sequence). The CDR3 length is 17 residues. V was shortened by 2 bases and J by 0 bases, with 17 bases between the two germline ends. CDR3: CASSLFPGSTSSYEQYF. The DNA of the CDR3 is TGTGCCAGCAGCTTATTCCCAGGGTCGACAAGCTCCTACGAGCAGTACTTC.

The chain recombines TRBV5-4 with TRBJ1-2; tentatively, D is TRBD1 (6 bases). The germline gives CDR1 SGHNT, CDR2 YYREEE (reference sequence). V lost 4 bases and J lost 4, with 11 bases in between. The CDR3 spans 13 residues. CDR3 DNA: TGTGCCAGCAGCCCCGGACAGCCCTATGGCTACACCTTC. Translating gives CASSPGQPYGYTF.

Written as DNA, the CDR3 is TGTGCCAGCAGACCACTAGCGGGGGGGCCCAATGAGCAGTTCTTC. Its protein is CASRPLAGGPNEQFF. V is TRBV2 and J is TRBJ2-1; 13 bases line up with TRBD2. This CDR3 is built from 15 residues. Germline V gene sequence: CDR1 SNHLY, CDR2 FYNNEI. V trimming: 6 bases; J trimming: 6 bases; junction bases outside the gene matches: 5.

This clone was counted once. The chain joins TRBV11-2 to TRBJ2-3; unclear D gene. CDR1 is SGHAT, CDR2 FQNNGV, per germline. This CDR3 has 11 residues. V gave up 5 bases and J gave up 8 bases, with 8 bases separating them. Written as DNA, the CDR3 is TGTGCCAGCAGCCACGGTAGTACGCAGTATTTT. Translated: CASSHGSTQYF.

The chain has TRBV7-2 and TRBJ1-1; a possible D gene is TRBD1 (6 bases). The CDR3 spans 13 residues. Germline V lookup: CDR1 SGHTA, CDR2 FQGNSA. Trimming removed 0 bases from V and 4 bases from J, with 6 bases in between. CDR3 nucleotides: TGTGCCAGCAGCTTAGCGGGGGCCACTGAAGCTTTCTTT. It translates to CASSLAGATEAFF.

This sequence joins TRBV18 and TRBJ2-1, with TRBD1 matching 7 bases. Germline values: CDR1 KGHSH, CDR2 LQKENI. Unmatched junction bases numbered 7, after V lost 3 bases and J lost 8 bases. CDR3 length: 14 residues. In DNA form, the CDR3 reads TGTGCCAGCTCACCGGCGACAGGGTGGGATGAGCAGTTCTTC. It translates to CASSPATGWDEQFF.

The rearrangement links TRBV24-1 to TRBJ2-1; 9 bases are shared with TRBD1. The germline V gene has CDR1 KGHDR and CDR2 SFDVKD. V lost 10 bases and J lost 5; bases outside the gene matches: 5. This CDR3 is 13 amino acids long. The CDR3 DNA is TGTGCCACACGTGGACAGGGGAACAATGAGCAGTTCTTC. Protein product: CATRGQGNNEQFF.

This chain connects TRBV11-2 to TRBJ1-1; D remains unclear. V was shortened by 5 bases and J by 4 bases, with 8 bases between the two germline ends. The CDR3 is 12 residues long. Germline V gives CDR1 SGHAT, CDR2 FQNNGV. The CDR3 loop is CASSTPSTEAFF. The CDR3 DNA reads as TGTGCCAGCAGCACCCCTAGCACTGAAGCTTTCTTT.

The chain couples TRBV18 to TRBJ2-1, with TRBD2 identical over 9 bases. The ends lost 0 bases at V and 1 base at J; junction bases unmatched: 4. Germline V gene data show CDR1 as KGHSH and CDR2 as LQKENI. The CDR3 extends over 17 amino acids. In DNA, the CDR3 is TGTGCCAGCTCACCACCCCCTAGCGGGGATTCCTACAATGAGCAGTTCTTC. This translates into CASSPPPSGDSYNEQFF.

V is TRBV6-5 and J is TRBJ1-1; D is perhaps TRBD1 (5 bases). The V and J ends lost 6 bases and 8 bases respectively, with 10 bases between them. CDR1 and CDR2 from the germline V gene are MNHEY and SVGAGI. This CDR3 has 11 residues. The CDR3 DNA reads as TGTGCCAGCAGGAACCAGGGCGAAGCTTTCTTT. Translated, it gives CASRNQGEAFF.

The rearrangement uses TRBV9 and TRBJ2-3, with D unclear. CDR1 and CDR2 (germline): SGDLS, YYNGEE. This CDR3 contains 14 residues. Trimming took off 0 bases at V and 4 bases at J, with 9 bases between the two ends. DNA of the CDR3: TGTGCCAGCAGCGTAGGCCAACTCTCAGATACGCAGTATTTT. Amino acid sequence: CASSVGQLSDTQYF. Looking up the rest from reference TRBV9 and TRBJ2-3 gives the full variable domain: DSGVTQTPKHLITATGQRVTLRCSPRSGDLSVYWYQQSLDQGLQFLIQYYNGEERAKGNILERFSAQQFPDLHSELNLSSLELGDSALYFCASSVGQLSDTQYFGPGTRLTVL.

The J gene is TRBJ1-1, the V gene TRBV3-1 (or the pseudogene TRBV3-2), with TRBD1 identical over 9 bases. Unmatched junction bases numbered 5, after V lost 0 bases and J lost 3 bases. The germline V gene has CDR1 LGHDT and CDR2 YNNKEL (reference sequence). The CDR3 loop spans 16 amino acids. CDR3 amino acids: CASSQDWTGVDTEAFF. The CDR3 nucleotides are TGTGCCAGCAGCCAAGACTGGACAGGGGTTGACACTGAAGCTTTCTTT.

This sequence joins TRBV3-1 (or the pseudogene TRBV3-2) and TRBJ2-5, with 8 positions matching TRBD1. Germline assignment: CDR1 LGHDT and CDR2 YNNKEL (reference sequence). The CDR3 runs to 15 residues. V lost 3 bases and J lost 5; bases outside the gene matches: 8. Written as DNA, the CDR3 is TGTGCCAGCAGCCACCAAACCCAGGGGGCCGAGACCCAGTACTTC. It translates to CASSHQTQGAETQYF.

The V call is TRBV18, the J call TRBJ2-7; 7 positions match TRBD2. Losses at the gene ends were 6 bases for V and 2 bases for J; bases not matched to a gene: 10. Looked up from germline, CDR1 is KGHSH and CDR2 is LQKENI. The CDR3 has 15 residues. CDR3 in DNA: TGTGCCAGCTCTCCGGGGGGAGGGGCGGCCTACGAGCAGTACTTC. Encoded protein: CASSPGGGAAYEQYF.

The J gene is TRBJ1-2, the V gene TRBV11-3, with 8 bases identical to TRBD1. The V gene end was trimmed by 3 bases and the J gene end by 10 bases; junction bases not matched to a gene: 7. The germline V gene has CDR1 SGHNT and CDR2 YENEEA. There are 13 residues in the CDR3. The DNA for the CDR3 is TGTGCCAGCAGCTTGGGACAGGCCCCTGTCTACACCTTC. Translation: CASSLGQAPVYTF.

The chain uses TRBV10-3 and TRBJ2-2; TRBD2 might be the D (5 bases). CDR1 is ENHRY and CDR2 is SYGVKD in the germline V gene. This CDR3 contains 14 residues. V lost 6 bases to trimming and J lost 0 bases, with 8 bases between them. The CDR3 is CAIRSGANTGELFF. Here the CDR3 DNA reads TGTGCCATCAGGAGCGGTGCGAACACCGGGGAGCTGTTTTTT.

The rearrangement links TRBV18 to TRBJ2-5, with 7 bases fitting TRBD1. The CDR3 totals 15 residues. V shed 5 bases and J 5 bases; nucleotides not matched to a gene: 11. CDR1 is KGHSH, CDR2 LQKENI, per germline. CDR3 nucleotide sequence: TGTGCCAGCTCATCAGAGACAGGGCCCCGGGAGACCCAGTACTTC. This sequence encodes CASSSETGPRETQYF.

The genes are TRBV12-3 or TRBV12-4 and TRBJ1-1; D not resolved. The CDR3 contains 12 residues. With 3 bases removed from V and 9 bases from J, the gap between germline ends came to 11 bases. CDR3 residues: CASSFGQAKAFF. The CDR3 DNA follows: TGTGCCAGCAGTTTTGGCCAGGCGAAAGCTTTCTTT.

This chain uses TRBV6-1 with TRBJ2-4; no clear D. Germline V gene data show CDR1 as MNHNS and CDR2 as SASEGT. The CDR3 is 16 amino acids. V was pared by 0 bases and J by 0 bases, with 9 bases between. CDR3 sequence (DNA): TGTGCCAGCAGTGAAGCGACAATCCTAGCCAAAAACATTCAGTACTTC. Translating it yields CASSEATILAKNIQYF.

The V gene is TRBV18, the J gene TRBJ2-2; TRBD1 matches 10 bases. V lost 3 bases and J lost 0; bases outside the gene matches: 7. The CDR3 runs to 18 residues. Germline-derived CDR1 and CDR2 are KGHSH and LQKENI. The CDR3 DNA sequence: TGTGCCAGCTCACCCCGACAGGGGGCGTCGACGAACACCGGGGAGCTGTTTTTT. It codes for CASSPRQGASTNTGELFF.

This clone occurred a few times. The chain has TRBV11-3 and TRBJ1-3; D is undetermined. This CDR3 is built from 15 residues. Looked up from germline, CDR1 is SGHNT and CDR2 is YENEEA. Trimming stripped 5 bases from V and 2 bases from J, with 13 bases between. The CDR3 coding sequence is TGTGCCAGCAGCCCCGTTCCAGGTCCTGGAAACACCATATATTTT. It specifies CASSPVPGPGNTIYF.

This clone was counted a single time. The genes are TRBV6-6 and TRBJ1-1; TRBD1 is a possible D gene (5 bases). The CDR3 loop spans 13 amino acids. V dropped 10 bases and J dropped 3 bases, with 15 bases sitting between them. Germline V gives CDR1 MNHNY, CDR2 SVGAGI (reference sequence). The CDR3 DNA is TGTGCCACCGGGGGAGGGGCGTACACTGAAGCTTTCTTT. Protein sequence: CATGGGAYTEAFF.

The chain has TRBV24-1 and TRBJ2-1; D unresolved. The CDR3 is made up of 15 amino acids. Germline V lookup: CDR1 KGHDR, CDR2 SFDVKD. Trimming pared 3 bases from V and 8 bases from J, leaving 16 bases between. CDR3: CATSDSGSLRDEQFF. The CDR3 nucleotides read TGTGCCACCAGTGATAGTGGCAGCCTTCGGGATGAGCAGTTCTTC.

The chain couples TRBV28 to TRBJ2-6; 8 bases are shared with TRBD1. Germline-derived CDR1 and CDR2 are MDHEN and SYDVKM. This CDR3 spans 17 amino acids. The V and J ends lost 6 bases and 0 bases, in that order; junction bases with no gene match: 7. The CDR3 sequence: CASSPGQAFSGANVLTF. CDR3 in DNA: TGTGCCAGCAGCCCGGGACAGGCGTTCTCTGGGGCCAACGTCCTGACTTTC.